The 9 T cell receptor beta chains below all came from one sample that was sequenced in a study of OX40 agonist ivuxolimab in advanced cancers. The assay was immunoSEQ multiplex PCR, and TCRdb's table has in-frame clones only and misses some. The sample carries 26,000 or so clones, around nine tenths recorded once. This specimen consisted of CD4+ or CD8+ T cells sorted from blood, obtained in a trial of the OX40 agonist ivuxolimab. Every receptor here comes from an adult with an advanced solid tumor such as melanoma, head and neck, liver or kidney cancer.

The chain combines TRBV4-1 with TRBJ2-7, with 8 bases fitting TRBD2. CDR3 size: 16 residues. Germline trimming cut 1 base from V and 1 base from J; bases unmatched to any gene: 6. Germline V CDR1 and CDR2: MGHRA, YSYEKL. CDR3 residues: CASSQGVAGPSYEQYF. As DNA, the CDR3 is TGCGCCAGCAGCCAAGGGGTAGCGGGACCATCCTACGAGCAGTACTTC.

Points on this clone: A far larger clone lies a single base away; this is likely a read error. In the same sample, other DNA sequences code for this CDR3. V is TRBV5-1 and J is TRBJ1-5, with a weak D call TRBD1 (5 bases). Looked up from germline, CDR1 is SGHRS and CDR2 is YFSETQ. The CDR3 consists of 14 residues. Trimming shortened V by 0 bases and J by 6 bases, and 10 bases separated the two germline ends. Written as DNA, the CDR3 is TGCGCCAGCAGCTTGGCCGGGGACGGTCAGCCCCAGCATTTT. Encoded protein: CASSLAGDGQPQHF.

The V gene is TRBV30, the J gene TRBJ1-2; D ambiguous. CDR3 length: 13 amino acids. Germline V gene data show CDR1 as GTSNPN and CDR2 as SVGIG (reference sequence). The germline V and J ends were trimmed by 3 bases and 0 bases, with 8 bases remaining between them. In DNA form, the CDR3 reads TGTGCCTGGAGCCCTGGATCTAACTATGGCTACACCTTC. Its translation: CAWSPGSNYGYTF. Full variable domain (outside the CDR3, taken from reference TRBV30 and TRBJ1-2): SQTIHQWPATLVQPVGSPLSLECTVEGTSNPNLYWYRQAAGRGLQLLFYSVGIGQISSEVPQNLSASRPQDRQFILSSKKLLLSDSGFYLCAWSPGSNYGYTFGSGTRLTVV.

The chain joins TRBV11-1 to TRBJ1-3, with TRBD1 matching over 8 bases. Germline V gene data show CDR1 as SGHAT and CDR2 as FQDESV (reference sequence). The V and J ends lost 5 bases and 4 bases, in that order; junction bases with no gene match: 13. The CDR3 covers 17 residues. The CDR3 nucleotides read TGTGCCAGCAGCAGATACAGGGGGAAGATTGGCGGAAACACCATATATTTT. The encoded protein is CASSRYRGKIGGNTIYF. The complete variable domain, with remaining parts taken from reference TRBV11-1 and TRBJ1-3, reads EAEVAQSPRYKITEKSQAVAFWCDPISGHATLYWYRQILGQGPELLVQFQDESVVDDSQLPKDRFSAERLKGVDSTLKIQPAELGDSAMYLCASSRYRGKIGGNTIYFGEGSWLTVV.

This chain joins TRBV11-2 and TRBJ2-7; either TRBD1 or TRBD2 may fit D (5 bases each). V shed 0 bases and J shed 6 bases, with 15 bases lying between them. Germline CDR1 is SGHAT and CDR2 is FQNNGV. The CDR3 is 15 amino acids. This CDR3 is CASSLEGRDGIEQYF. As DNA, the CDR3 is TGTGCCAGCAGCTTAGAAGGCAGGGACGGGATCGAGCAGTACTTC.

The rearrangement uses TRBV4-3 and TRBJ2-7; D may be TRBD1 (6 bases). The length of the CDR3 is 14 residues. V was cut by 0 bases and J by 2 bases, with 8 bases left in between. Looked up from germline, CDR1 is LGHNA and CDR2 is YSLEER. The CDR3 spells CASSQDRGAYEQYF. CDR3 DNA: TGCGCCAGCAGCCAAGACAGGGGCGCCTACGAGCAGTACTTC.

This clone was recorded once. This rearrangement joins TRBV7-8 to TRBJ2-1; 8 bases are a match to TRBD1. Germline V gene sequence: CDR1 SGHVS, CDR2 FQNEAQ. The ends lost 5 bases at V and 5 bases at J; junction bases unmatched: 14. The CDR3 is made up of 17 amino acids. The CDR3 sequence: CASSPGQGFLRDNEQFF. The CDR3 bases are TGTGCCAGCAGCCCAGGACAGGGTTTCCTCAGGGACAATGAGCAGTTCTTC.

The J gene is TRBJ1-1, the V gene TRBV13, with D uncertain. V lost 7 bases, J lost 0 bases, and 6 bases lay in between. The CDR3 is made up of 12 amino acids. Germline CDR1 is PRHDT and CDR2 is FYEKMQ (reference sequence). The chain's CDR3 is CASTPLNTEAFF. The CDR3 nucleotides read TGTGCCAGCACCCCTTTGAACACTGAAGCTTTCTTT. The complete variable domain, with remaining parts taken from reference TRBV13 and TRBJ1-1, reads AAGVIQSPRHLIKEKRETATLKCYPIPRHDTVYWYQQGPGQDPQFLISFYEKMQSDKGSIPDRFSAQQFSDYHSELNMSSLELGDSALYFCASTPLNTEAFFGQGTRLTVV.

This chain uses TRBV5-4 with TRBJ2-7; D is possibly TRBD1 (6 bases). Germline V CDR1 and CDR2: SGHNT, YYREEE (reference sequence). The CDR3 covers 16 residues. With 5 bases removed from V and 2 bases from J, the gap between germline ends came to 20 bases. The CDR3 loop reads CASRGFGVGQTYEQYF. DNA for the CDR3: TGTGCCAGCAGAGGCTTTGGGGTCGGACAGACCTACGAGCAGTACTTC.